One sample yielded the 15 T cell receptor beta chains listed below, sequenced in a study of T cells in Graves' hyperthyroidism and ophthalmopathy. There were TCR beta CDR3 regions amplified from RNA transcripts. Initially, a first-round RT-PCR of the TCR CDR3 employed the HTBI primer set. TCRdb reprocessed the multiplex PCR reads via MiXCR and lists one record per CDR3 protein. The sample lists around 350,000 distinct CDR3 sequences; about 19% were seen once. The sample taken for sequencing was blood. These receptors came from a woman between 18 and 29 years old with Graves' hyperthyroidism.

Concerning this clonotype: A much larger clone differs from this one at a single base, so this may be a read error. The chain joins TRBV6-2 or TRBV6-3 to TRBJ1-5; no reliable D call. From germline, CDR1 is MNHEY and CDR2 SVGEGT. V lost 2 bases and J lost 5, with 4 bases in between. The CDR3 spans 12 residues. The DNA of the CDR3 is TGTGCCAGCAGTTACCCCTATCAGCCCCAGCATTTT. Protein: CASSYPYQPQHF.

This clonotype was observed a handful of times. The chain links TRBV6-4 to TRBJ2-2; TRBD1 might be the D (5 bases). The CDR3 extends over 15 amino acids. V was cut by 4 bases and J by 4 bases, with 13 bases left in between. Looked up from germline, CDR1 is MRHNA and CDR2 is SNTAGT. The CDR3 bases are TGTGCCAGCAGTGGGGTGGTGGGGCCCACCGGGGAGCTGTTTTTT. This translates into CASSGVVGPTGELFF.

Ten or more counts support this clonotype. In DNA form, the CDR3 reads TGTGCCAGCAGCCGGCAGGGGCTGGACTATGGCTACACCTTC. Encoded protein: CASSRQGLDYGYTF. The genes are TRBV11-1 and TRBJ1-2; D perhaps matches TRBD1 (6 bases). From germline, CDR1 is SGHAT and CDR2 FQDESV (reference sequence). The CDR3 is 14 amino acids. V was cut by 5 bases and J by 3 bases, with 13 bases left in between.

This clonotype was counted many times. This chain uses TRBV7-8 with TRBJ1-1, with unresolved D. CDR3 size: 14 residues. Germline V gene lookup returns CDR1 SGHVS and CDR2 FQNEAQ. With 6 bases removed from V and 3 bases from J, the gap between germline ends came to 14 bases. Written as DNA, the CDR3 is TGTGCCAGCAGGCGGGGATTGGCGGACACTGAAGCTTTCTTT. Translation: CASRRGLADTEAFF.

This chain joins TRBV12-3 or TRBV12-4 and TRBJ2-7; D is ambiguous. This CDR3 contains 14 residues. V was cut by 6 bases and J by 1 base, with 13 bases left in between. CDR3 coding DNA: TGTGCCAGCAGGATCAGTACGGTATCCTACGAGCAGTACTTC. Residues: CASRISTVSYEQYF.

Concerning this clonotype: A read error is possible here, since a much larger clone lies one base away. The chain combines TRBV30 with TRBJ1-1; D gene unclear. There are 12 residues in the CDR3. The germline V gene encodes CDR1 GTSNPN and CDR2 SVGIG (reference sequence). The CDR3 DNA reads as TGTGCCCAAGGGCAGGCGAACACTGAAGCTTGCTTT. It translates to CAQGQANTEACF.

This clonotype was observed many times. The rearrangement uses TRBV6-1 and TRBJ1-6, with 8 bases fitting TRBD1. J was trimmed by 8 bases and V by 6 bases; bases with no gene match: 12. The CDR3 is 16 amino acids. Germline lookup yields CDR1 MNHNS and CDR2 SASEGT. The CDR3 nucleotides are TGTGCCAGCAGCCCGAACGGACAGGGCTGGGATTCACCCCTCCACTTT. It yields the protein CASSPNGQGWDSPLHF.

This clonotype was detected ten times or more. V and J are TRBV6-2 or TRBV6-3 and TRBJ2-5; D call uncertain. Germline loops: CDR1 MNHEY, CDR2 SVGEGT. Trimming shortened V by 8 bases and J by 3 bases, and 13 bases separated the two germline ends. This CDR3 region has 13 residues. The CDR3 reads CASLGLSKETQYF. The DNA for the CDR3 is TGTGCCAGCTTAGGGCTTTCAAAAGAGACCCAGTACTTC.

This clonotype was found many times. The chain combines TRBV20-1 with TRBJ1-3; D unclear. This CDR3 spans 14 amino acids. Trimming cost V 3 bases and J 0 bases, with 9 bases left between them. From germline, CDR1 is DFQATT and CDR2 SNEGSKA (reference sequence). CDR3 sequence (DNA): TGCAGTGCTAGGCTGCTTGGCTCTGGAAACACCATATATTTT. Amino acid sequence: CSARLLGSGNTIYF.

This clonotype was detected only a few times. The chain carries TRBV9 and TRBJ1-1; a weak D match, TRBD1 (5 bases). CDR3 length: 15 amino acids. Germline V gene data show CDR1 as SGDLS and CDR2 as YYNGEE. V was cut by 6 bases and J by 1 base, with 16 bases left in between. DNA of the CDR3: TGTGCCAGCACCCCCTGGGGACCCCCGAACACTGAAGCTTTCTTT. Translated: CASTPWGPPNTEAFF.

This clonotype has just a few counts. J is TRBJ1-1 and V is TRBV5-6; a weak D match, TRBD1 (6 bases). The CDR3 extends over 15 amino acids. Trimming left V 0 bases short and J 5 bases short, with 14 bases between. Germline loops: CDR1 SGHDT, CDR2 YYEEEE. The CDR3 reads CASSLVPSGVTEAFF. DNA for the CDR3: TGTGCCAGCAGCTTGGTCCCATCAGGGGTAACTGAAGCTTTCTTT.

Points on this clonotype: A much more abundant neighbour one base away suggests this may be a read error. The chain carries TRBV5-1 and TRBJ1-1, with D hard to call. Germline CDR1 is SGHRS and CDR2 is YFSETQ. The CDR3 contains 14 residues. The CDR3 coding sequence is TGCGCCATCAGCCGCCGTAAGGAGGCCACTGAAGCTTTCTTT. As protein: CAISRRKEATEAFF.

The sample holds a few counts of this clonotype. This chain joins TRBV3-1 and TRBJ2-4; D perhaps matches TRBD2 (5 bases). The CDR3 sequence is 17 residues long. Trimming left V 0 bases short and J 0 bases short, with 12 bases between. Germline V gene lookup returns CDR1 LGHDT and CDR2 YNNKEL (reference sequence). This CDR3 is CASSQDVSGIAKNIQYF. In DNA form, the CDR3 reads TGTGCCAGCAGCCAAGATGTAAGCGGAATAGCCAAAAACATTCAGTACTTC.

The genes are TRBV11-2 and TRBJ2-1; 13 nucleotides match TRBD2. Looked up from germline, CDR1 is SGHAT and CDR2 is FQNNGV. The J segment lost 8 bases and the V segment lost 5 bases, leaving 9 bases of the junction unmatched. This CDR3 is built from 16 residues. The CDR3 spells CASSPPLAGGLDEQFF. CDR3 DNA: TGTGCCAGCAGCCCCCCACTAGCGGGGGGGCTAGATGAGCAGTTCTTC.

The rearrangement uses TRBV27 and TRBJ1-6, with D tentatively TRBD1 (5 bases). The germline gives CDR1 MNHEY, CDR2 SMNVEV (reference sequence). The CDR3 covers 13 residues. V gave up 11 bases and J gave up 9 bases, with 17 bases separating them. CDR3: CAVGRGEVSPLHF. The CDR3 DNA reads TGTGCCGTGGGGAGAGGGGAAGTTTCACCCCTCCACTTT.